Listed below are T cell receptor beta chains from one sample, sequenced in a study of Tregs in tolerant kidney transplant recipients. TCRdb's table, derived via immunoSEQ multiplex PCR, lists solely in-frame clones and lacks some. The sample yields roughly 64,000 clones, 70% to 90% seen once. Sequencing was performed on CD4+ T cells from blood (PBMCs), taken 6 months after the transplant. The origin of the receptors is a human patient who received a combined kidney and bone marrow transplant. Some T cells may originate from the graft donor. Both conserved end residues are part of each CDR3. The D gene is left open where the match is weak. Size is stated for part of the rows, as once, few or many counts, or as a class when the clone is expanded.

TRBD1,TRBJ2-7,few,TRBV2,CASSAQGQGADEQYF,TGTGCCAGCAGTGCACAAGGACAGGGGGCGGACGAGCAGTACTTC
NA,TRBJ1-3,NA,TRBV6-4,CASTKTVWGVTIYF,TGTGCCAGCACCAAGACAGTTTGGGGGGTCACCATATATTTT
TRBD1,TRBJ1-6,NA,TRBV11-2,CASSLSTGGGSPLHF,TGTGCCAGCAGCTTATCGACAGGGGGGGGATCACCCCTCCACTTT
NA,TRBJ2-7,NA,TRBV30,CAWSVRHSEQYF,TGTGCCTGGAGTGTTAGACACAGCGAGCAGTACTTC
NA,TRBJ2-7,NA,TRBV16,CASSQSSYSEQYF,TGTGCCAGCAGCCAATCAAGCTACAGCGAGCAGTACTTC
NA,TRBJ2-5,NA,TRBV7-2,CASTVRGETQYF,TGTGCCAGCACCGTAAGGGGAGAGACCCAGTACTTC
TRBD1,TRBJ1-5,NA,TRBV9,CASSLTGKQGRLRNQPQHF,TGTGCCAGCAGTCTGACAGGGAAACAAGGTCGGTTACGCAATCAGCCCCAGCATTTT
NA,TRBJ1-5,NA,TRBV19,CASSVTGPNQPQHF,TGTGCCAGTAGTGTGACAGGACCCAATCAGCCCCAGCATTTT
TRBD2,TRBJ2-7,NA,TRBV29-1,CSVMTSGNYEQYF,TGCAGCGTTATGACTAGCGGAAACTACGAGCAGTACTTC
TRBD1,TRBJ2-2,NA,TRBV11-3,CASSPGPGQGNTGELFF,TGTGCCAGCAGCCCGGGCCCGGGACAGGGGAACACCGGGGAGCTGTTTTTT
NA,TRBJ1-1,NA,TRBV7-2,CASSSLNKELLNTEAFF,TGTGCCAGCAGCTCGTTAAATAAGGAGTTGTTGAACACTGAAGCTTTCTTT
NA,TRBJ1-1,NA,TRBV7-9,CASSYDLLGAAFF,TGTGCCAGCAGCTACGATCTGTTGGGGGCGGCTTTCTTT
NA,TRBJ2-5,NA,TRBV7-2,CASSLRGLGETQYF,TGTGCCAGCAGCTTGCGGGGCCTTGGAGAGACCCAGTACTTC
NA,TRBJ1-1,few,TRBV4-3,CASSQAGGITEAFF,TGCGCCAGCAGCCAAGCTGGAGGGATCACTGAAGCTTTCTTT
NA,TRBJ1-1,NA,TRBV6-1,CASSVRFSLWNTEAFF,TGTGCCAGCAGTGTCAGATTTTCTCTCTGGAACACTGAAGCTTTCTTT
NA,TRBJ2-3,NA,TRBV19,CASSIQSSYTQYF,TGTGCCAGTAGTATACAGTCTAGTTATACGCAGTATTTT
TRBD2,TRBJ2-5,NA,TRBV2,CASPGGSGSQETQYF,TGTGCCAGCCCGGGGGGTAGCGGCTCCCAAGAGACCCAGTACTTC
TRBD1,TRBJ2-1,NA,TRBV5-1,CASSLNPGQEYNEQFF,TGCGCCAGCAGCCTGAACCCGGGACAGGAGTACAATGAGCAGTTCTTC
NA,TRBJ2-3,NA,TRBV7-9,CASSLGAVFTDTQYF,TGTGCCAGCAGCTTAGGGGCAGTTTTCACAGATACGCAGTATTTT
TRBD2,TRBJ2-7,NA,TRBV7-2,CASSHGTSANEQYF,TGTGCCAGCAGCCACGGGACTAGCGCCAACGAGCAGTACTTC
NA,TRBJ2-1,NA,TRBV21-1,CASSCGGAYNEQFF,TGTGCCAGCAGCTGCGGGGGGGCCTACAATGAGCAGTTCTTC
NA,TRBJ1-4,NA,TRBV7-2,CASNRVNEKLFF,TGTGCCTCAAACAGGGTGAATGAAAAACTGTTTTTT
NA,TRBJ2-7,NA,TRBV25-1,CASSARGTQPPNYEQYF,TGTGCCAGCAGTGCAAGAGGGACACAGCCGCCAAACTACGAGCAGTACTTC
TRBD2,TRBJ2-7,NA,TRBV27,CASSLSPAGGYEQYF,TGTGCCAGCAGTTTATCCCCAGCGGGAGGATACGAGCAGTACTTC
NA,TRBJ2-1,NA,TRBV15,CATSRAQGGGEPGQFF,TGTGCCACCAGCAGAGCGCAAGGGGGGGGTGAGCCCGGTCAGTTCTTC
NA,TRBJ2-7,NA,TRBV7-9,CASSLSREQYF,TGTGCCAGCAGCTTGTCTCGCGAGCAGTACTTC
NA,TRBJ1-1,NA,TRBV6-5,CASGYRASTEAFF,TGTGCCAGCGGGTACAGGGCTAGCACTGAAGCTTTCTTT
TRBD2,TRBJ2-1,NA,TRBV5-1,CASSFSGDYNEQFF,TGCGCCAGCAGCTTTAGCGGGGATTACAATGAGCAGTTCTTC
TRBD2,TRBJ2-7,NA,TRBV15,CATSDKTSGSSYEQYF,TGTGCCACCAGCGATAAGACTAGCGGGAGCTCCTACGAGCAGTACTTC
TRBD2,TRBJ2-1,NA,TRBV10-3,CAISEPSRTSGGDEQFF,TGTGCCATCAGTGAGCCGAGCCGGACTAGCGGGGGTGATGAGCAGTTCTTC
TRBD2,TRBJ2-7,NA,TRBV27,CASSRGLYYEQYF,TGTGCCAGCAGCCGGGGACTATACTACGAGCAGTACTTC
TRBD1,TRBJ2-7,NA,TRBV5-5,CASSWDRDEQYF,TGTGCCAGCAGCTGGGACAGGGATGAGCAGTACTTC
NA,TRBJ2-6,NA,TRBV5-1,CASSLAPVANVLTF,TGCGCCAGCAGCTTGGCGCCAGTTGCCAACGTCCTGACTTTC
NA,TRBJ1-5,few,TRBV5-1,CASSLNGGEDQPQHF,TGCGCCAGCAGCTTGAACGGGGGTGAGGATCAGCCCCAGCATTTT
NA,TRBJ1-2,NA,TRBV5-1,CASSPAGGYGYTF,TGCGCCAGCAGCCCCGCGGGGGGATATGGCTACACCTTC
NA,TRBJ2-1,NA,TRBV5-1,CASSLDSNSYNEQFF,TGCGCCAGCAGCTTGGATAGCAACTCCTACAATGAGCAGTTCTTC
TRBD1,TRBJ2-1,NA,TRBV5-5,CASSATGTAYNEQFF,TGTGCCAGCAGCGCAACCGGGACAGCCTACAATGAGCAGTTCTTC
NA,TRBJ1-6,NA,TRBV18,CASSINQGNNSPLHF,TGTGCCAGCTCTATAAACCAGGGGAATAATTCCCCCCTCCACTTT
NA,TRBJ1-5,NA,TRBV28,CASSLGIVYRDSNQPQHF,TGTGCCAGCAGTTTAGGGATCGTATACAGGGATAGCAATCAGCCCCAGCATTTT
TRBD1,TRBJ2-5,NA,TRBV5-1,CASSTMGRGQETQYF,TGCGCCAGCAGCACCATGGGCAGGGGGCAAGAGACCCAGTACTTC
NA,TRBJ2-1,NA,TRBV4-3,CASSQEPSSYNEQFF,TGCGCCAGCAGCCAAGAGCCGAGCTCCTACAATGAGCAGTTCTTC
NA,TRBJ1-2,NA,TRBV2,CASSDVGQGLRGYTF,TGTGCCAGCAGTGATGTGGGTCAGGGGCTCCGAGGCTACACCTTC
NA,TRBJ2-6,NA,TRBV7-2,CASSSRTPIASGANVLTF,TGTGCCAGCAGCTCTAGGACACCGATAGCCTCTGGGGCCAACGTCCTGACTTTC
TRBD2,TRBJ2-5,NA,TRBV7-3,CASSSSGATLETQYF,TGTGCCAGCAGCTCCAGCGGGGCCACCCTCGAGACCCAGTACTTC